These 2 T cell receptor beta chains originate from one sample sequenced in a study of long-term antiretroviral therapy in people with HIV. Sequencing relied on immunoSEQ assay v3.0, run at survey level. Using immunoSEQ multiplex PCR, the repertoire was profiled, and TCRdb retains in-frame clones only, with some absent. The table has some 33,000 clones, approximately 80% seen once. This specimen was unsorted PBMCs, taken 0.6 years after starting antiretroviral therapy. The receptor set was obtained from a man between 18 and 35 years old with HIV.

The V gene is TRBV7-6, the J gene TRBJ2-2; 8 bases agree with TRBD2. CDR3 size: 14 residues. V dropped 5 bases and J dropped 5; count of bases not matched to a gene: 4. The germline CDR1 and CDR2 sequences are SGHVS and FNYEAQ. The CDR3 DNA is TGTGCCAGCAGCCAGATAGCGGGAACCGGGGAGCTGTTTTTT. Translating gives CASSQIAGTGELFF.

The V and J genes are TRBV28 and TRBJ2-1, with 11 bases matching TRBD2. The germline V gene has CDR1 MDHEN and CDR2 SYDVKM. This CDR3 contains 14 residues. Trimming cost V 6 bases and J 7 bases; bases outside gene matches: 5. The CDR3 here is CASSLAGGRNEQFF. The CDR3 region has the DNA TGTGCCAGCAGCCTAGCGGGAGGCAGGAATGAGCAGTTCTTC.